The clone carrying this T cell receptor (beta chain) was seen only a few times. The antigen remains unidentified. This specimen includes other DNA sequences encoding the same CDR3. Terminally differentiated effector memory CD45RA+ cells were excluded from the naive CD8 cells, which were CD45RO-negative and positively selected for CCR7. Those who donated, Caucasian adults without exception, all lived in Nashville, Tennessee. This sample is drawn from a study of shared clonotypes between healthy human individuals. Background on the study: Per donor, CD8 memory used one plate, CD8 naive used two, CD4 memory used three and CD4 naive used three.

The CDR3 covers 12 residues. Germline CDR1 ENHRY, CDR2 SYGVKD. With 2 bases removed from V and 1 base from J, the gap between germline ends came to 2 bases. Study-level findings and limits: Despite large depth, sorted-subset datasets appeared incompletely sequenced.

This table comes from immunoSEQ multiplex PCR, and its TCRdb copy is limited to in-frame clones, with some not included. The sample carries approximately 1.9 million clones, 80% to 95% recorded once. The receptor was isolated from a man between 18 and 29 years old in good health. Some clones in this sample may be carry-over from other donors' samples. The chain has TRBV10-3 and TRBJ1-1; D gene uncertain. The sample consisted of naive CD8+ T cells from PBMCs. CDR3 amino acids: CAISEGNTEAFF. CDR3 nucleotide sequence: TGTGCCATCAGTGAGGGGAACACTGAAGCTTTCTTT.